Shown below are 21 T cell receptor beta chains from a single sample sequenced in a study of blood T cells in healthy people across ages. Through a sample-barcoded 5' primer and a J-beta primer mix, a second PCR was run for about 6 to 11 cycles. From the 5' RACE reads, TCRdb called clonotypes with MiXCR, one entry per CDR3 protein. The sample lists over 1,500,000 distinct CDR3 sequences; roughly 43% were seen once. Sequenced material: blood. The source of these receptors is a human donor in good health.

Concerning this clonotype: With a much larger clone just one base away, this may be a read error. This chain joins TRBV29-1 and TRBJ2-1; no clear D gene. The V end was cut by 4 bases, the J end by 5 bases, with 18 bases between. Germline CDR1 SQVTM, CDR2 ANQGSEA. There are 15 residues in the CDR3. The CDR3 region is CSVGLLGSGHNEQFF. The CDR3 DNA follows: TGCAGCGTTGGGTTGCTGGGCTCGGGCCACAATGAGCAGTTCTTC.

This clonotype appeared many times. The gene calls are TRBV20-1 and TRBJ2-3, with 9 bases aligning to TRBD1. CDR3 size: 14 residues. CDR1 is DFQATT, CDR2 SNEGSKA, per germline (reference sequence). The V gene end was trimmed by 3 bases and the J gene end by 2 bases; junction bases not matched to a gene: 3. CDR3 amino acids: CSARDRGFTDTQYF. DNA for the CDR3: TGCAGTGCTAGGGACAGGGGATTCACAGATACGCAGTATTTT.

V usage is TRBV29-1 and J usage is TRBJ1-1; D possibly corresponds to TRBD1 (5 bases). The V and J ends lost 6 bases and 0 bases respectively, with 11 bases between them. The germline CDR1 and CDR2 sequences are SQVTM and ANQGSEA. CDR3 length: 13 amino acids. CDR3 sequence: CSVPGAVNTEAFF. CDR3 nucleotide sequence: TGCAGCGTCCCCGGGGCAGTGAACACTGAAGCTTTCTTT.

The V call is TRBV6-5, the J call TRBJ2-7; 8 bases line up with TRBD2. V dropped 5 bases and J dropped 3; count of bases not matched to a gene: 9. Per germline, CDR1 MNHEY and CDR2 SVGAGI. This CDR3 region has 15 residues. CDR3 sequence: CASSPSVGTSYEQYF. The CDR3 bases are TGTGCCAGCAGTCCTTCGGTAGGGACTAGCTACGAGCAGTACTTC.

This clonotype was picked up a small number of times. J is TRBJ2-3 and V is TRBV12-5; possible D gene TRBD1, 6 bases. The V gene's germline CDR1 is LGHNT and CDR2 FRNRAP. The CDR3 contains 15 residues. V shed 4 bases and J shed 12 bases, with 23 bases lying between them. The CDR3 nucleotides are TGTGCTAGTGGTTCGCCCACAGGGTTTGGAGAGACCCAGTATTTT. The encoded protein is CASGSPTGFGETQYF.

The genes are TRBV2 and TRBJ2-1; D unresolved. CDR1 is SNHLY and CDR2 is FYNNEI in the germline V gene. Trimming removed 5 bases at V and 4 bases at J, with 12 bases between. This CDR3 has 14 residues. The CDR3 region is CASSSVATYNEQFF. The CDR3 region has the DNA TGTGCCAGCAGTTCCGTGGCTACTTACAATGAGCAGTTCTTC.

This clonotype appeared a few times. The chain recombines TRBV7-9 with TRBJ2-6, with D unclear. In germline, CDR1 is SEHNR, CDR2 FQNEAQ (reference sequence). V lost 5 bases, J lost 4 bases, and 3 bases lay in between. This CDR3 spans 12 amino acids. The CDR3 here is CASSVGANVLTF. The CDR3 DNA reads as TGTGCCAGCAGCGTAGGGGCCAACGTCCTGACTTTC.

This chain uses TRBV12-5 with TRBJ1-5; D unresolved. Trimming shortened V by 9 bases and J by 2 bases, and 14 bases separated the two germline ends. From germline, CDR1 is LGHNT and CDR2 FRNRAP. The length of the CDR3 is 14 residues. CDR3 sequence reads: CASNLWQGNQPQHF. CDR3 nucleotide sequence: TGTGCTAGCAACCTCTGGCAGGGCAATCAGCCCCAGCATTTT.

V and J are TRBV4-2 and TRBJ2-7; no reliable D call. The CDR3 runs 14 residues. The germline CDR1 and CDR2 sequences are LGHNA and YNFKEQ. V was trimmed by 0 bases and J by 0 bases, leaving 6 bases between them. This CDR3 is CASSQDWTSYEQYF. In DNA, the CDR3 is TGTGCCAGCAGCCAAGACTGGACCTCCTACGAGCAGTACTTC.

The chain combines TRBV20-1 with TRBJ1-4; D is undetermined. CDR3 length equals 17 residues. CDR1 and CDR2 (germline): DFQATT, SNEGSKA (reference sequence). V was shortened by 4 bases and J by 1 base, with 19 bases between the two germline ends. CDR3 bases: TGCAGTGCTACCCTTCGTTCACCGCACCTAACTAATGAAAAACTGTTTTTT. As protein: CSATLRSPHLTNEKLFF.

The DNA of the CDR3 is TGCGCCAGCGGAGACAGGGCGGGATATGGCTACACCTTC. Amino acids: CASGDRAGYGYTF. The chain links TRBV5-1 to TRBJ1-2; 7 bases are a match to TRBD1. This CDR3 contains 13 residues. The germline V gene encodes CDR1 SGHRS and CDR2 YFSETQ. V lost 7 bases and J lost 5; bases outside the gene matches: 8.

The table lists this clonotype with many counts. The V gene is TRBV6-5, the J gene TRBJ1-5; D unclear. Germline V CDR1 and CDR2: MNHEY, SVGAGI. The CDR3 spans 14 residues. V was trimmed by 0 bases and J by 5 bases, leaving 8 bases between them. CDR3 sequence (DNA): TGTGCCAGCAGTTACTCTCGGGGAGATCAGCCCCAGCATTTT. It encodes CASSYSRGDQPQHF.

V is TRBV6-2 or TRBV6-3 and J is TRBJ2-5; 9 bases line up with TRBD1. The germline V gene encodes CDR1 MNHEY and CDR2 SVGEGT. V trimming: 6 bases; J trimming: 0 bases; junction bases outside the gene matches: 14. The CDR3 contains 18 residues. The CDR3 spells CASRYNRDRVLYQETQYF. CDR3 bases: TGTGCCAGCAGGTACAACCGGGACAGGGTACTGTACCAAGAGACCCAGTACTTC.

The chain links TRBV20-1 to TRBJ2-7, with D possibly being TRBD1 or TRBD2 (5 bases each). The CDR3 runs to 15 residues. V lost 3 bases to trimming and J lost 0 bases, with 15 bases between them. Per germline, CDR1 DFQATT and CDR2 SNEGSKA (reference sequence). The CDR3 bases are TGCAGTGCTAGCATGTTGGGACGTTTCTCCTACGAGCAGTACTTC. Its protein product is CSASMLGRFSYEQYF.

This clonotype was found a few times. In DNA form, the CDR3 reads TGTGCCAGCAGTCGCCACCAGACTACGACGGCACCCTTGAGTGAGCAGTACTTC. Amino acid sequence: CASSRHQTTTAPLSEQYF. This sequence joins TRBV12-3 or TRBV12-4 and TRBJ2-7, with D possibly matching TRBD2 (5 bases). The CDR3 has 18 residues. Trimming pared 5 bases from V and 7 bases from J, leaving 30 bases between.

The rearrangement joins TRBV6-1 to TRBJ1-5; possibly TRBD1 for D (5 bases). CDR3 length: 12 residues. The V and J ends lost 6 bases and 5 bases respectively, with 8 bases between them. Germline V CDR1 and CDR2: MNHNS, SASEGT. This CDR3 reads CASRGVDQPQHF. The CDR3 DNA reads TGTGCCAGCAGGGGGGTCGATCAGCCCCAGCATTTT.

This clonotype was detected only a few times. The chain couples TRBV9 to TRBJ1-2; tentative D call: TRBD1 (5 bases). Germline V gene sequence: CDR1 SGDLS, CDR2 YYNGEE. This CDR3 comprises 15 residues. Trimming removed 0 bases at V and 4 bases at J, with 13 bases between. CDR3 sequence: CASSVDPGGAYGYTF. Here the CDR3 DNA reads TGTGCCAGCAGCGTAGACCCGGGAGGGGCCTATGGCTACACCTTC.

The chain is built from TRBV5-1 and TRBJ1-1; 8 bases match TRBD1. This CDR3 has 15 residues. Per germline, CDR1 SGHRS and CDR2 YFSETQ. V lost 1 base, J lost 2 bases, and 4 bases stayed unmatched. The CDR3 is CASSLRTGPNTEAFF. The CDR3 DNA sequence: TGCGCCAGCAGCTTGAGGACAGGGCCTAACACTGAAGCTTTCTTT.

The chain couples TRBV7-9 to TRBJ1-5, with 11 bases identical to TRBD1. The CDR3 extends over 15 amino acids. V dropped 4 bases and J dropped 6; count of bases not matched to a gene: 5. Germline lookup yields CDR1 SEHNR and CDR2 FQNEAQ (reference sequence). The CDR3 DNA reads as TGTGCCAGCAGCTCCGGGACAGGGGGGAGTCAGCCCCAGCATTTT. Its translation: CASSSGTGGSQPQHF.

The chain couples TRBV5-6 to TRBJ2-7; TRBD1 agrees at 7 bases. Germline CDR1 and CDR2: SGHDT and YYEEEE. Trimming cost V 10 bases and J 7 bases; bases outside gene matches: 29. This CDR3 comprises 18 residues. This CDR3 reads CAAAFMFFPGGSSREQYF. As DNA, the CDR3 is TGTGCCGCAGCTTTTATGTTCTTCCCAGGGGGATCTTCGAGGGAGCAGTACTTC.

This clonotype turned up a few times. This rearrangement joins TRBV7-9 to TRBJ1-4; possible D gene TRBD1, 5 bases. The CDR3 runs 15 residues. Per germline, CDR1 SEHNR and CDR2 FQNEAQ (reference sequence). V was pared by 3 bases and J by 2 bases, with 10 bases between. The CDR3 DNA sequence: TGTGCCAGCAGCTTCACAGGTTCTACTAATGAAAAACTGTTTTTT. The encoded protein is CASSFTGSTNEKLFF.